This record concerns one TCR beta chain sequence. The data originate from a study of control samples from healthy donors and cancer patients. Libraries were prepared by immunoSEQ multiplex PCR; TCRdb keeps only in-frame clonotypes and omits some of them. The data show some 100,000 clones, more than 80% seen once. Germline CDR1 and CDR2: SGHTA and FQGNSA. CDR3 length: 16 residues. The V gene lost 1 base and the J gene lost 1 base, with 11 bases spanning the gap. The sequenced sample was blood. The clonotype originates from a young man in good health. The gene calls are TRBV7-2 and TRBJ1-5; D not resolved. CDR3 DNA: TGTGCCAGCAGCTTAGTAAGCGGGCCGAGCAATCAGCCCCAGCATTTT. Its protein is CASSLVSGPSNQPQHF.